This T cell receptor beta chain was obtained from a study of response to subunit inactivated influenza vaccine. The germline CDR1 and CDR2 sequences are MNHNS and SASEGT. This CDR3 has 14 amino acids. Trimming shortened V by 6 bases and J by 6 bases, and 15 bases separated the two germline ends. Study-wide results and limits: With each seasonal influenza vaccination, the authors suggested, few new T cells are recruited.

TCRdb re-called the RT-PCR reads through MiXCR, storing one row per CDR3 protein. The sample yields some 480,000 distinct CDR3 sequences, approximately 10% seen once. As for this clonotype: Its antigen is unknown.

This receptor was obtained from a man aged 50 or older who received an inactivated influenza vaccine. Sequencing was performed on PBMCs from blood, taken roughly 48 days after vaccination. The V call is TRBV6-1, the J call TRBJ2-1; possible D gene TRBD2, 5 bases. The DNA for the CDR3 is TGTGCCAGCAGACTCTATTTTGCGGGCAATGAGCAGTTCTTC. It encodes CASRLYFAGNEQFF.